The clone carrying this T cell receptor (beta chain) came up many times. The antigen remains undetermined. These data are taken from a study of T cells in Graves' hyperthyroidism and ophthalmopathy. About the research overall: Specimen type is peripheral blood, collected at initial diagnosis prior to any treatment.

The CDR3 contains 16 residues. Germline values: CDR1 MNHEY, CDR2 SVGAGI. The V segment lost 0 bases and the J segment 3 bases; nucleotides outside the gene matches: 5. Amplified TCR beta CDR3 regions derived from RNA transcripts. During a first-round RT-PCR of the TCR CDR3, the HTBI primer set was used. TCRdb re-called the multiplex PCR reads through MiXCR, storing one row per CDR3 protein. The table has about 400,000 distinct CDR3 sequences, around 16% seen once. Study-wide results and limits: Most thyroid clonotypes expanded above 0.001 were also detected in blood.

Hyperthyroidism, newly diagnosed and lasting under 2 months, affected patients aged 18 to 65. This receptor was taken from a woman aged 18-29 years with Graves' hyperthyroidism. Material for sequencing was blood. V gene TRBV6-5 combines with J gene TRBJ1-1; 9 bases map to TRBD1. The CDR3 coding sequence is TGTGCCAGCAGTTACTCCGGGACAGGGCTTGACACTGAAGCTTTCTTT. Translation: CASSYSGTGLDTEAFF.